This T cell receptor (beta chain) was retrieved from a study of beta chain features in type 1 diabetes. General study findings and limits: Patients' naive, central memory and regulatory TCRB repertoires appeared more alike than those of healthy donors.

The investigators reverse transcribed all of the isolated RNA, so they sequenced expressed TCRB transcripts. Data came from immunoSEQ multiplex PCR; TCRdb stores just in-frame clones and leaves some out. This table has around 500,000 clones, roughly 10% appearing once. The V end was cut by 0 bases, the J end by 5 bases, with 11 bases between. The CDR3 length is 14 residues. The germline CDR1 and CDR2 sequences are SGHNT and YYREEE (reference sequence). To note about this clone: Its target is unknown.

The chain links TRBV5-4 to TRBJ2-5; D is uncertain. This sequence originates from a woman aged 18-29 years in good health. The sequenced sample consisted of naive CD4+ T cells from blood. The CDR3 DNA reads TGTGCCAGCAGCTTGGAGTGGACCCAGGAGACCCAGTACTTC. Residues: CASSLEWTQETQYF.